The 18 T cell receptor beta chains reported below all come from one sample, sequenced in a study of CD8 T cells in ankylosing spondylitis. TCRdb passed the 5' RACE reads through MiXCR, listing each CDR3 protein once. The repertoire holds approximately 140,000 distinct CDR3 sequences, about 8% seen once, with 6% to 8% in the top ten. Material for sequencing was synovial fluid, either unsorted or a sorted T cell fraction (not recorded which). These receptors all stem from a male donor with ankylosing spondylitis.

This rearrangement joins TRBV28 to TRBJ2-3, with 7 bases identical to TRBD1. The CDR3 totals 15 residues. V gave up 2 bases and J gave up 2 bases; unmatched junction bases: 4. CDR1 and CDR2 from the germline V gene are MDHEN and SYDVKM. Here the CDR3 reads CASSLRDRDTDTQYF. For the CDR3, the DNA is TGTGCCAGCAGTTTAAGGGACAGAGACACAGATACGCAGTATTTT.

The sample holds a few counts of this clonotype. V usage is TRBV20-1 and J usage is TRBJ2-7; unclear D gene. CDR3 length: 13 residues. Germline V gene lookup returns CDR1 DFQATT and CDR2 SNEGSKA (reference sequence). V lost 3 bases and J 3 bases, leaving 12 bases between the germline ends. The CDR3 protein is CSASLGSLYEQYF. The CDR3 DNA is TGCAGTGCTAGTCTAGGCTCCCTCTACGAGCAGTACTTC.

The genes are TRBV5-1 and TRBJ2-7; 9 bases fit TRBD1. Germline V lookup: CDR1 SGHRS, CDR2 YFSETQ. The J segment lost 7 bases and the V segment lost 5 bases, leaving 13 bases of the junction unmatched. This CDR3 has 15 amino acids. The CDR3 sequence is CASRRLEQGAGEQYF. The CDR3 DNA is TGCGCCAGCAGGCGACTCGAACAGGGGGCAGGAGAGCAGTACTTC.

This clonotype was observed a few times. The chain recombines TRBV10-3 with TRBJ2-1; D gene uncertain. The CDR3 sequence is 12 residues long. Trimming removed 9 bases from V and 8 bases from J, with 14 bases in between. Germline CDR1 is ENHRY and CDR2 is SYGVKD. CDR3: CAISFLGYEQFF. The CDR3, as DNA: TGTGCCATATCTTTCCTGGGGTATGAGCAGTTCTTC.

The V call is TRBV20-1, the J call TRBJ2-5; 7 positions agree with TRBD1. CDR3 length equals 14 residues. Germline CDR1 is DFQATT and CDR2 is SNEGSKA (reference sequence). V was pared by 0 bases and J by 1 base, with 2 bases of the junction left unmatched. CDR3 loop: CSARDGTAQETQYF. The CDR3 DNA sequence: TGCAGTGCTAGAGATGGGACAGCCCAAGAGACCCAGTACTTC.

This clonotype was recorded many times. A read error may produce the germline difference seen at one junction end. The gene calls are TRBV7-2 and TRBJ2-7; no definite D call. Germline V gene sequence: CDR1 SGHTA, CDR2 FQGNSA. The CDR3 is made up of 13 amino acids. The CDR3 reads CASSSAFSDEQYF. DNA for the CDR3: TGTGCCAGCAGCTCCGCTTTCTCCGACGAGCAGTACTTC.

A few counts support this clonotype. This chain joins TRBV25-1 and TRBJ2-6; D ambiguous. CDR3 size: 14 residues. Germline CDR1 reads MGHDK; CDR2 reads SYGVNS. Trimming pared 6 bases from V and 0 bases from J, leaving 6 bases between. CDR3 protein: CASSSYSGANVLTF. The CDR3 bases are TGTGCCAGCAGCAGCTACTCTGGGGCCAACGTCCTGACTTTC.

The rearrangement links TRBV9 to TRBJ1-1; tentatively, D is TRBD1 (5 bases). The CDR3 length is 18 residues. Trimming cost V 1 base and J 0 bases, with 19 bases left between them. Germline values: CDR1 SGDLS, CDR2 YYNGEE. The CDR3 DNA is TGTGCCAGCAGCGTATCCGGTATATGGGCAGGGATGAACACTGAAGCTTTCTTT. As protein: CASSVSGIWAGMNTEAFF.

This chain joins TRBV6-4 and TRBJ2-3, with 8 bases aligning to TRBD1. CDR3 length: 14 amino acids. V trimming: 3 bases; J trimming: 4 bases; junction bases outside the gene matches: 3. Germline V gene lookup returns CDR1 MRHNA and CDR2 SNTAGT. The CDR3 DNA reads as TGTGCCAGCAGTGAGTCAGGGGGCGCAGATACGCAGTATTTT. This translates into CASSESGGADTQYF.

This clonotype was recorded at least ten times. J is TRBJ1-5 and V is TRBV12-3 or TRBV12-4; D unclear. CDR3 length: 15 residues. Trimming shortened V by 2 bases and J by 2 bases, and 10 bases separated the two germline ends. CDR3 nucleotide sequence: TGTGCCAGCAGTTTAAGCGGGGATGGCAATCAGCCCCAGCATTTT. Residues: CASSLSGDGNQPQHF.

This clonotype was seen a few times. The chain carries TRBV2 and TRBJ2-5; 11 bases fit TRBD1. The trim removed 2 bases at V and 5 bases at J, leaving 4 bases unmatched. The CDR3 sequence is 15 residues long. CDR1 is SNHLY and CDR2 is FYNNEI in the germline V gene. CDR3 amino acids: CASSEFGQGAETQYF. CDR3 sequence (DNA): TGTGCCAGCAGTGAATTTGGACAGGGGGCCGAGACCCAGTACTTC.

The V call is TRBV7-2, the J call TRBJ1-5; D not certain. The CDR3 totals 15 residues. Germline lookup yields CDR1 SGHTA and CDR2 FQGNSA. Trimming removed 1 base at V and 0 bases at J, with 7 bases between. This CDR3 reads CASSLERYSNQPQHF. In DNA, the CDR3 is TGTGCCAGCAGCTTAGAGCGGTATAGCAATCAGCCCCAGCATTTT. The entire variable domain, with the rest obtained from reference TRBV7-2 and TRBJ1-5, is as follows: GAGVSQSPSNKVTEKGKDVELRCDPISGHTALYWYRQSLGQGLEFLIYFQGNSAPDKSGLPSDRFSAERTGGSVSTLTIQRTQQEDSAVYLCASSLERYSNQPQHFGDGTRLSIL.

The table lists this clonotype with many counts. V and J are TRBV20-1 and TRBJ2-7; D is perhaps TRBD1 (5 bases). CDR1 and CDR2 from the germline V gene are DFQATT and SNEGSKA (reference sequence). The CDR3 contains 11 residues. Trimming took 7 bases from V and 3 from J, leaving 10 bases between them. CDR3 coding DNA: TGCAGTGTCTCGCAGGGCTACGAGCAGTACTTC. Its translation: CSVSQGYEQYF.

This clonotype has at least ten counts. The rearrangement joins TRBV7-9 to TRBJ2-1; D gene ambiguous. V lost 0 bases and J 11 bases, leaving 8 bases between the germline ends. Germline V gene lookup returns CDR1 SEHNR and CDR2 FQNEAQ (reference sequence). CDR3 length: 12 residues. The CDR3 nucleotides read TGTGCCAGCAGCTTAGCGCAAGGGAAGCAGTTCTTC. This encodes CASSLAQGKQFF. The variable domain in full, completed from reference TRBV7-9 and TRBJ2-1, reads DTGVSQNPRHKITKRGQNVTFRCDPISEHNRLYWYRQTLGQGPEFLTYFQNEAQLEKSRLLSDRFSAERPKGSFSTLEIQRTEQGDSAMYLCASSLAQGKQFFGPGTRLTVL.

This clonotype turned up a few times. The chain couples TRBV6-1 to TRBJ1-1, with 9 bases lining up with TRBD1. The length of the CDR3 is 14 residues. The V segment lost 6 bases and the J segment 5 bases; nucleotides outside the gene matches: 7. CDR1 MNHNS and CDR2 SASEGT come from the germline V gene. The chain's CDR3 is CASRPGTGRTEAFF. The CDR3 DNA reads TGTGCCAGCAGACCCGGGACAGGGAGAACTGAAGCTTTCTTT.

This clonotype was seen many times. The chain employs TRBV5-1 and TRBJ2-3; D might be TRBD2 (6 bases). Germline CDR1 is SGHRS and CDR2 is YFSETQ. V lost 2 bases, J lost 2 bases, and 9 bases lay in between. The CDR3 length is 14 residues. The CDR3 DNA reads TGCGCCAGCAGCTTCGGACTAACCACAGATACGCAGTATTTT. This sequence encodes CASSFGLTTDTQYF.

This clonotype showed up many times. The chain joins TRBV5-1 to TRBJ2-2, with a tentative D call TRBD2 (5 bases). Trimming pared 2 bases from V and 3 bases from J, leaving 14 bases between. The germline gives CDR1 SGHRS, CDR2 YFSETQ. There are 16 residues in the CDR3. The CDR3 region is CASSFSPRGYTGELFF. The CDR3 region has the DNA TGCGCCAGCAGCTTTTCCCCCCGCGGGTACACCGGGGAGCTGTTTTTT.

The rearrangement joins TRBV12-3 or TRBV12-4 to TRBJ1-1; 8 nucleotides align to TRBD1. V trimming: 2 bases; J trimming: 3 bases; junction bases outside the gene matches: 2. CDR3 length: 14 amino acids. The CDR3 nucleotides are TGTGCCAGCAGTTTACAGGGGGCGCACACTGAAGCTTTCTTT. As protein: CASSLQGAHTEAFF.